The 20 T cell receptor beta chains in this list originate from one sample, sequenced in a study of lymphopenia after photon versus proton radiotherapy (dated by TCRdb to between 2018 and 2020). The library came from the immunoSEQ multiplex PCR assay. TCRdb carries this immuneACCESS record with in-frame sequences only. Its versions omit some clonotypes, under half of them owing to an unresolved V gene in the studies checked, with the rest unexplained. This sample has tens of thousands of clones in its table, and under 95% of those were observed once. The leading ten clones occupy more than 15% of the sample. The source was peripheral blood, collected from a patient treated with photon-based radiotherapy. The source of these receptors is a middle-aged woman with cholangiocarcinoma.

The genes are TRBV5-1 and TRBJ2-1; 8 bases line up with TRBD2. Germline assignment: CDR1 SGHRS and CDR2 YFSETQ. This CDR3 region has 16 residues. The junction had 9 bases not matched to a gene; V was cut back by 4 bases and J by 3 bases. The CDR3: CASSLRGGGIYNEQFF. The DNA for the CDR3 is TGCGCCAGCAGCCTAAGGGGCGGGGGGATCTACAATGAGCAGTTCTTC.

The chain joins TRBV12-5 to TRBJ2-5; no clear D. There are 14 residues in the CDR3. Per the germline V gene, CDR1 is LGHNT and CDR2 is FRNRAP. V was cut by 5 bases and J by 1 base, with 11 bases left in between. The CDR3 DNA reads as TGTGCTAGTGGTCCCGACGGGCCCCAAGAGACCCAGTACTTC. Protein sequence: CASGPDGPQETQYF.

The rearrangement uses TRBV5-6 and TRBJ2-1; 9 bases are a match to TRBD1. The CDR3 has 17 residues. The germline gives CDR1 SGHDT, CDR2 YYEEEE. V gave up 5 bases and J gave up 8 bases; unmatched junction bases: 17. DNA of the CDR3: TGTGCCAGCAGGGTGGTACAGGGGGCGGCAGAAATGGATGAGCAGTTCTTC. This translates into CASRVVQGAAEMDEQFF.

CDR3 sequence reads: CASRTQGSEAFF. The CDR3 DNA follows: TGTGCCAGCAGGACTCAGGGAAGTGAAGCTTTCTTT. The V gene is TRBV6-5, the J gene TRBJ1-1; weak D call: TRBD1 (5 bases). Trimming left V 6 bases short and J 7 bases short, with 12 bases between. The CDR3 runs to 12 residues. Germline CDR1 and CDR2: MNHEY and SVGAGI.

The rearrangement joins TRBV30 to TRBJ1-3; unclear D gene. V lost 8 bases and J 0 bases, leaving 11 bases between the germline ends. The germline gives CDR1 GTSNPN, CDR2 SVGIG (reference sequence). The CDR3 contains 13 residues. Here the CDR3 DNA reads TGTGCCGGAAGAGAGTTCTCTGGAAACACCATATATTTT. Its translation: CAGREFSGNTIYF.

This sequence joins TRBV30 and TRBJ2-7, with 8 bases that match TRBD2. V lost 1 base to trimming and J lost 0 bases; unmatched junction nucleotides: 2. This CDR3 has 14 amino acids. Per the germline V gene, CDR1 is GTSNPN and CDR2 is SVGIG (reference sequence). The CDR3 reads CAWSAGLGSYEQYF. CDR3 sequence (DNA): TGTGCCTGGAGTGCGGGACTAGGCTCCTACGAGCAGTACTTC.

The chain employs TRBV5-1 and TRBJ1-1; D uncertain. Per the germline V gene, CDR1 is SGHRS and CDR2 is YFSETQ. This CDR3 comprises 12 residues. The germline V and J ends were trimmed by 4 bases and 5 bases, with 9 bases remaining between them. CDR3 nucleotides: TGCGCCAGCAGCACGGGGTATACTGAAGCTTTCTTT. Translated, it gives CASSTGYTEAFF.

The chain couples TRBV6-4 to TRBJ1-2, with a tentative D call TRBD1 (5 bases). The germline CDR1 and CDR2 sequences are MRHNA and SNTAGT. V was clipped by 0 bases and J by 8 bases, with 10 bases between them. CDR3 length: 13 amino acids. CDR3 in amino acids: CASSDSIWGGYTF. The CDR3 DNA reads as TGTGCCAGCAGTGACTCGATCTGGGGCGGCTACACCTTC.

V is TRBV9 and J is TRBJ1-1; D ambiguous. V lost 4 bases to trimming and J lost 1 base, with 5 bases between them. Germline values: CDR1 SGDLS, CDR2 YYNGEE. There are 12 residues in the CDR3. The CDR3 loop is CASSPGNTEAFF. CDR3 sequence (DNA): TGTGCCAGCAGCCCGGGGAACACTGAAGCTTTCTTT.

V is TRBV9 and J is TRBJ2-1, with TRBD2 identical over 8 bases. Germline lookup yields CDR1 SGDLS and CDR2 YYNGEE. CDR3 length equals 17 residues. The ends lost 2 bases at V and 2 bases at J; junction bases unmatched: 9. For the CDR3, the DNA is TGTGCCAGCAGCGTCCCCCGCGCGGGAGGCGCCTACAATGAGCAGTTCTTC. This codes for CASSVPRAGGAYNEQFF. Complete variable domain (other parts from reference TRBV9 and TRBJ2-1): DSGVTQTPKHLITATGQRVTLRCSPRSGDLSVYWYQQSLDQGLQFLIQYYNGEERAKGNILERFSAQQFPDLHSELNLSSLELGDSALYFCASSVPRAGGAYNEQFFGPGTRLTVL.

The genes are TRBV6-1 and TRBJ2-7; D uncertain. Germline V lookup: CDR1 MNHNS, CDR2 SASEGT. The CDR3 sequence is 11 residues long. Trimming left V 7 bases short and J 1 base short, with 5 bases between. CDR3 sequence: CASTNSYEQYF. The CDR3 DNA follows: TGTGCCAGCACCAATTCCTACGAGCAGTACTTC.

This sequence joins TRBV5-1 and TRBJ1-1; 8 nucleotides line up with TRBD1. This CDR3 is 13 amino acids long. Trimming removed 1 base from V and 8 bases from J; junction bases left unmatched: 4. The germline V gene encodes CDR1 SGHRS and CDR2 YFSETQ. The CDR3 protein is CASSLRTGYEAFF. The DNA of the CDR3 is TGCGCCAGCAGCTTGCGGACAGGGTACGAAGCTTTCTTT.

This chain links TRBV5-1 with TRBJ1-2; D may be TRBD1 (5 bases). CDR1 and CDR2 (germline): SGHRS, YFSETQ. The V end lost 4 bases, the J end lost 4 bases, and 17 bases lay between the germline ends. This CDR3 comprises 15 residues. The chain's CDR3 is CASSAGPREPYGYTF. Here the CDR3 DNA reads TGCGCCAGCAGCGCGGGACCCCGCGAACCCTATGGCTACACCTTC.

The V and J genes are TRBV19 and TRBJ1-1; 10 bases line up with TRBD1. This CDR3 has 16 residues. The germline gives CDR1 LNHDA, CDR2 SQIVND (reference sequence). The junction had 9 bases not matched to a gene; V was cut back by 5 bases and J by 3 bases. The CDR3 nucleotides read TGTGCCAGTAGTTTGGCGGAGGGACAGGGGTACACTGAAGCTTTCTTT. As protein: CASSLAEGQGYTEAFF.

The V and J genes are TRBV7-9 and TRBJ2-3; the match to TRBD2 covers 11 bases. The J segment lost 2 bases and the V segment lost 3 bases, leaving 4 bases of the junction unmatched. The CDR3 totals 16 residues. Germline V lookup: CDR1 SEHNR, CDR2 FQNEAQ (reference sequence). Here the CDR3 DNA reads TGTGCCAGCAGCTTGGGACTAGCGGCCCCCACAGATACGCAGTATTTT. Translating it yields CASSLGLAAPTDTQYF. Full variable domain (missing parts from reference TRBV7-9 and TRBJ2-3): DTGVSQNPRHKITKRGQNVTFRCDPISEHNRLYWYRQTLGQGPEFLTYFQNEAQLEKSRLLSDRFSAERPKGSFSTLEIQRTEQGDSAMYLCASSLGLAAPTDTQYFGPGTRLTVL.

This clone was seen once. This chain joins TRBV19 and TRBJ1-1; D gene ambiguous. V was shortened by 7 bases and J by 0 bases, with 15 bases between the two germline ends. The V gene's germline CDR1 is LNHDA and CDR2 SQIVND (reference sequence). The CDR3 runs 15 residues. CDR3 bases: TGTGCCAGTATGTTACGCCGTCAGCTGAACACTGAAGCTTTCTTT. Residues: CASMLRRQLNTEAFF.

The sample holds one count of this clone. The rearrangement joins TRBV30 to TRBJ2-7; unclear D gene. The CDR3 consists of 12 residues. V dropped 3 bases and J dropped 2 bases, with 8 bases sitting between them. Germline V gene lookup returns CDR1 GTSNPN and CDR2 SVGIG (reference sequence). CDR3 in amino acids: CAWRAGTYEQYF. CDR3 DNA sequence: TGTGCCTGGAGGGCAGGTACCTACGAGCAGTACTTC.

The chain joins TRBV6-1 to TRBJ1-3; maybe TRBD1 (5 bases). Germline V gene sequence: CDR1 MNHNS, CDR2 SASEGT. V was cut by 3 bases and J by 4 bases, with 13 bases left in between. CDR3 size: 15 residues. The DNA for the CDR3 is TGTGCCAGCAGTGACCAAACAGGCCTAGGAAACACCATATATTTT. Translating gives CASSDQTGLGNTIYF.

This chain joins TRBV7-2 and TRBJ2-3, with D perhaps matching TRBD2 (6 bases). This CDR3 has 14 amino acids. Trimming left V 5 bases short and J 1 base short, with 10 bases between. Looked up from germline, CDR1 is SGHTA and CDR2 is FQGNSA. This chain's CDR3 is CASSRGTRTDTQYF. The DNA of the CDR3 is TGTGCCAGCAGCCGTGGGACTCGCACAGATACGCAGTATTTT.

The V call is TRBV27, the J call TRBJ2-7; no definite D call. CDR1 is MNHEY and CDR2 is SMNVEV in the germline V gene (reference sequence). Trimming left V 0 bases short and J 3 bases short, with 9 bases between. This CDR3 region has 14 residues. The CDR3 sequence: CASSLSGPYYEQYF. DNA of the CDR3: TGTGCCAGCAGTTTATCCGGCCCTTACTACGAGCAGTACTTC.